Following are 15 T cell receptor beta chains from one sample sequenced in a study of blood T cell repertoires in COVID-19. Sequencing was performed with immunoSEQ multiplex PCR; in TCRdb, only in-frame clones are kept and a portion is missing. Seen here are 60,000 to 65,000 clones, roughly 88% observed once, and the top ten hold less than 4.5%. The sample taken for sequencing was peripheral blood. These receptors originate from a man between 50 and 59 years old with active COVID-19.

This chain links TRBV18 with TRBJ1-2, with 9 bases identical to TRBD1. The CDR3 loop spans 17 amino acids. The V and J ends lost 0 bases and 2 bases, in that order; junction bases with no gene match: 7. Germline V gene sequence: CDR1 KGHSH, CDR2 LQKENI. This CDR3 reads CASSPPDGTGKNYGYTF. The CDR3 DNA is TGTGCCAGCTCACCACCGGATGGGACAGGGAAAAACTATGGCTACACCTTC.

The chain has TRBV7-9 and TRBJ2-5; TRBD1 might be the D (5 bases). CDR3 size: 12 residues. Trimming stripped 8 bases from V and 5 bases from J, with 12 bases between. Germline V gene data show CDR1 as SEHNR and CDR2 as FQNEAQ (reference sequence). CDR3 residues: CASQRQGETQYF. DNA of the CDR3: TGTGCCAGCCAAAGGCAGGGCGAGACCCAGTACTTC.

The chain links TRBV11-2 to TRBJ2-3; a weak D match, TRBD2 (6 bases). Germline lookup yields CDR1 SGHAT and CDR2 FQNNGV. The V and J ends lost 5 bases and 3 bases respectively, with 15 bases between them. The CDR3 runs 15 residues. The CDR3: CASSHRGYSTDTQYF. DNA for the CDR3: TGTGCCAGCAGCCACCGGGGGTACTCTACAGATACGCAGTATTTT.

This rearrangement joins TRBV30 to TRBJ1-1; D gene uncertain. The germline CDR1 and CDR2 sequences are GTSNPN and SVGIG (reference sequence). This CDR3 is built from 11 residues. Trimming pared 0 bases from V and 11 bases from J, leaving 10 bases between. Here the CDR3 reads CAWSVGGGAFF. The CDR3 coding sequence is TGTGCCTGGAGTGTAGGCGGCGGGGCTTTCTTT.

The rearrangement links TRBV7-9 to TRBJ1-1; D is uncertain. The CDR3 has 13 residues. Trimming took 1 base from V and 5 from J, leaving 8 bases between them. The V gene's germline CDR1 is SEHNR and CDR2 FQNEAQ (reference sequence). Here the CDR3 reads CASSLEGGTEAFF. CDR3 DNA: TGTGCCAGCAGCTTAGAGGGAGGGACTGAAGCTTTCTTT. The whole variable domain, remainder taken from reference TRBV7-9 and TRBJ1-1, is DTGVSQNPRHKITKRGQNVTFRCDPISEHNRLYWYRQTLGQGPEFLTYFQNEAQLEKSRLLSDRFSAERPKGSFSTLEIQRTEQGDSAMYLCASSLEGGTEAFFGQGTRLTVV.

This clone was counted a few times. The V call is TRBV6-6, the J call TRBJ1-3; maybe TRBD1 (6 bases). Per the germline V gene, CDR1 is MNHNY and CDR2 is SVGAGI (reference sequence). This CDR3 has 15 amino acids. V dropped 6 bases and J dropped 0 bases, with 12 bases sitting between them. DNA of the CDR3: TGTGCCAGCAGGTCGGGACAACTCTCTGGAAACACCATATATTTT. Its protein is CASRSGQLSGNTIYF.

The chain joins TRBV12-3 or TRBV12-4 to TRBJ1-3; D unresolved. The CDR3 is made up of 13 amino acids. V dropped 11 bases and J dropped 0 bases, with 11 bases sitting between them. The CDR3, as DNA: TGTGCCTCCCTTCGGGTCTCTGGAAACACCATATATTTT. This sequence encodes CASLRVSGNTIYF.

The chain joins TRBV28 to TRBJ2-1; 8 bases agree with TRBD2. The J segment lost 5 bases and the V segment lost 7 bases, leaving 7 bases of the junction unmatched. From germline, CDR1 is MDHEN and CDR2 SYDVKM. The CDR3 is 14 amino acids. CDR3 coding DNA: TGTGCCAGCATTCGGGGGGGCCACGACAATGAGCAGTTCTTC. Amino acids: CASIRGGHDNEQFF.

The chain joins TRBV12-3 or TRBV12-4 to TRBJ2-7; a weak D match, TRBD2 (6 bases). V shed 3 bases and J shed 0 bases, with 6 bases lying between them. This CDR3 contains 13 residues. CDR3 in amino acids: CASSLDYSYEQYF. CDR3 sequence (DNA): TGTGCCAGCAGTTTGGACTACTCCTACGAGCAGTACTTC.

The chain joins TRBV25-1 to TRBJ1-1, with D perhaps TRBD1 (6 bases). Germline values: CDR1 MGHDK, CDR2 SYGVNS. This CDR3 comprises 17 residues. V gave up 0 bases and J gave up 12 bases, with 26 bases separating them. The CDR3 region is CASSEYDLGARGTGSFF. Here the CDR3 DNA reads TGTGCCAGCAGTGAATACGATTTGGGGGCACGAGGAACTGGGTCTTTCTTT.

The rearrangement uses TRBV7-2 and TRBJ2-1, with 11 nucleotides matching TRBD2. CDR3 size: 14 residues. Germline loops: CDR1 SGHTA, CDR2 FQGNSA. Trimming removed 2 bases from V and 6 bases from J; junction bases left unmatched: 0. In DNA, the CDR3 is TGTGCCAGCAGCTTAACTAGCGGGGGCAATGAGCAGTTCTTC. It codes for CASSLTSGGNEQFF. Supplemented by reference TRBV7-2 and TRBJ2-1, the full variable domain reads GAGVSQSPSNKVTEKGKDVELRCDPISGHTALYWYRQSLGQGLEFLIYFQGNSAPDKSGLPSDRFSAERTGGSVSTLTIQRTQQEDSAVYLCASSLTSGGNEQFFGPGTRLTVL.

The chain uses TRBV30 and TRBJ1-1; D gene ambiguous. Between the trimmed V and J ends, which lost 2 bases and 6 bases, there was a span of 19 bases. Germline V gene lookup returns CDR1 GTSNPN and CDR2 SVGIG (reference sequence). CDR3 length equals 15 residues. The CDR3 nucleotides read TGTGCCTGGAGTCCCCCCGGGCCAGCGGGAGCTGAAGCTTTCTTT. Translated, it gives CAWSPPGPAGAEAFF.

The J gene is TRBJ2-7, the V gene TRBV27, with 9 bases fitting TRBD1. The CDR3 contains 15 residues. The trim removed 6 bases at V and 1 base at J, leaving 7 bases unmatched. The germline CDR1 and CDR2 sequences are MNHEY and SMNVEV (reference sequence). CDR3 loop: CASRVGTGRSYEQYF. DNA for the CDR3: TGTGCCAGCAGGGTAGGGACAGGGCGGTCCTACGAGCAGTACTTC.

J is TRBJ1-3 and V is TRBV5-6, with a possible D match to TRBD1 (6 bases). V was pared by 3 bases and J by 3 bases, with 16 bases between. Per the germline V gene, CDR1 is SGHDT and CDR2 is YYEEEE. This CDR3 has 16 amino acids. CDR3 in amino acids: CASSSAGGGRGNTIYF. The CDR3 DNA is TGTGCCAGCAGCTCGGCGGGGGGGGGCCGTGGAAACACCATATATTTT.

The chain carries TRBV19 and TRBJ2-2, with D perhaps matching TRBD2 (6 bases). The CDR3 contains 13 residues. Germline V gene data show CDR1 as LNHDA and CDR2 as SQIVND (reference sequence). V was cut by 1 base and J by 8 bases, with 8 bases left in between. CDR3 sequence reads: CASSIGEEGELFF. The CDR3 region has the DNA TGTGCCAGTAGTATAGGGGAGGAGGGGGAGCTGTTTTTT.